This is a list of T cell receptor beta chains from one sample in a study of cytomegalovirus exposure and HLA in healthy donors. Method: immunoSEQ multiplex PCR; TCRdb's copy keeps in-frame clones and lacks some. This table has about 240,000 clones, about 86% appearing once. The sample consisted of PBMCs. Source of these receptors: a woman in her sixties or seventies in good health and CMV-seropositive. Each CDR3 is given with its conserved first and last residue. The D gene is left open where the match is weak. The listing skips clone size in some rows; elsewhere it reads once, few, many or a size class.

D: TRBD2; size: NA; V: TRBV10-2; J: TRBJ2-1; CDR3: CASRELAGGNNEQFF; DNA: TGCGCCAGCAGAGAATTAGCGGGAGGGAACAATGAGCAGTTCTTC
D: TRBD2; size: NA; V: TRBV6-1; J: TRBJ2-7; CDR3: CASSDWGSGGAYEQYF; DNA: TGTGCCAGCAGTGACTGGGGTAGCGGGGGAGCCTACGAGCAGTACTTC
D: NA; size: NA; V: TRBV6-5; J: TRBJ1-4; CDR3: CASAETTGVEKLFF; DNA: TGTGCCAGCGCCGAAACCACGGGTGTTGAAAAACTGTTTTTT
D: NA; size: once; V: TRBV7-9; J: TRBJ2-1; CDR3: CASSLRHEQFF; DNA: TGTGCCAGCAGCTTACGTCATGAGCAGTTCTTC
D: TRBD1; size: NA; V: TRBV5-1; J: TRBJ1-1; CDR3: CASRTGPNTEAFF; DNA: TGCGCCAGCAGGACAGGGCCTAACACTGAAGCTTTCTTT
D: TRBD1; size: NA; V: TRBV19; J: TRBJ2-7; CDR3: CASSNWDRGHEQYF; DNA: TGTGCCAGTAGTAACTGGGACAGGGGCCACGAGCAGTACTTC
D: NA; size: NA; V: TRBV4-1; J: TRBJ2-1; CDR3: CASSQPLRGSSYNEQFF; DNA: TGCGCCAGCAGCCAACCACTGAGGGGGAGCTCCTACAATGAGCAGTTCTTC
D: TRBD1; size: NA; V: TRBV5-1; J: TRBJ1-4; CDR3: CASSYQTGGAEEKLFF; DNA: TGCGCCAGCAGCTACCAGACAGGGGGCGCCGAGGAAAAACTGTTTTTT
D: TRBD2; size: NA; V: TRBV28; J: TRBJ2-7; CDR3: CASNIGRAYEQYF; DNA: TGTGCCAGCAATATCGGGAGGGCTTACGAGCAGTACTTC
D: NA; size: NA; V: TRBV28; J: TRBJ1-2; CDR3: CASWDNSIYGYTF; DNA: TGTGCCAGCTGGGACAACTCCATCTATGGCTACACCTTC
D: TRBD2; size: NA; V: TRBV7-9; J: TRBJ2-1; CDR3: CASSLTSGNNEQFF; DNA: TGTGCCAGCAGCTTGACTAGCGGAAACAATGAGCAGTTCTTC
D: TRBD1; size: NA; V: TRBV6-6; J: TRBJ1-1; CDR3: CASRERDSKNTEAFF; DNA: TGTGCCAGCAGAGAGAGGGACAGCAAGAACACTGAAGCTTTCTTT
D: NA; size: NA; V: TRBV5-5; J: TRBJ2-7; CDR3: CASLWRERGEQYF; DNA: TGTGCCAGCCTTTGGCGGGAAAGGGGCGAGCAGTACTTC
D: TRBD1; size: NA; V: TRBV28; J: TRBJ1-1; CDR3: CASQDRENTEAFF; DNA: TGTGCCAGCCAGGACAGGGAGAACACTGAAGCTTTCTTT
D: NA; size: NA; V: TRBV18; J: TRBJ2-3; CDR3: CASSPIKGVTSTDTQYF; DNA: TGTGCCAGCTCACCAATTAAAGGGGTGACGAGCACAGATACGCAGTATTTT
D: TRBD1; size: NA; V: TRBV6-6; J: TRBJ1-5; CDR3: CASSWGQGSNQPQHF; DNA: TGTGCCAGCAGCTGGGGACAGGGGAGCAATCAGCCCCAGCATTTT
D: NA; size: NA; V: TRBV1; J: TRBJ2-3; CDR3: CTSSQAREDHHTDTQYF; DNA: TGCACCAGCAGCCAAGCCCGGGAGGACCATCATACAGATACGCAGTATTTT
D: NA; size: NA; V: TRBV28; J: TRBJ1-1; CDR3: CASSWSPAEAFF; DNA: TGTGCCAGCAGTTGGAGTCCGGCAGAAGCTTTCTTT
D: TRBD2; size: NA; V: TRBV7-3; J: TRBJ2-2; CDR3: CASSLAGGYTGELFF; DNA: TGTGCCAGCAGCTTAGCGGGAGGCTACACCGGGGAGCTGTTTTTT
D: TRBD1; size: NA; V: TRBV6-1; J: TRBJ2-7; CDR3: CASNRAGGSSYEQYF; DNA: TGTGCCAGCAATAGGGCAGGGGGTAGTTCCTACGAGCAGTACTTC
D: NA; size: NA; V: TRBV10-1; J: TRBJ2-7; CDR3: CASRMYRVRQYF; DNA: TGCGCCAGCAGAATGTACAGGGTAAGGCAGTACTTC
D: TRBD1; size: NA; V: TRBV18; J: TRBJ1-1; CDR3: CASSMQGARMNTEAFF; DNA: TGTGCCAGCTCAATGCAGGGGGCGCGGATGAACACTGAAGCTTTCTTT
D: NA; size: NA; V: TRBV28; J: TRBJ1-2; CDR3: CASTTGSNYGYTF; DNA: TGTGCCAGCACCACAGGCTCTAACTATGGCTACACCTTC
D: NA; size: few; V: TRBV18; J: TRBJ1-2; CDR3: CASSPPGYGYTF; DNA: TGTGCCAGCTCACCTCCAGGCTATGGCTACACCTTC
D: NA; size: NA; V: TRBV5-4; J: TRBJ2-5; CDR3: CASSLAASTQYF; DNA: TGTGCCAGCAGCTTAGCGGCCTCGACGCAGTACTTC
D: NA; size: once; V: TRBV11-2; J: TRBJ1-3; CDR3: CASSLVAVSGNTIYF; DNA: TGTGCCAGCAGCTTAGTAGCCGTCTCTGGAAACACCATATATTTT
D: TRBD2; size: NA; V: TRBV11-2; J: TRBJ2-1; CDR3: CASSLPRLAANEQFF; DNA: TGTGCCAGCAGCCTTCCCCGACTAGCGGCGAATGAGCAGTTCTTC
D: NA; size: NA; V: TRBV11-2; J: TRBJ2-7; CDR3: CASSSGLAYEQYF; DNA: TGTGCCAGCAGCTCAGGACTCGCTTACGAGCAGTACTTC
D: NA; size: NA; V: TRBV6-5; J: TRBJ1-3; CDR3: CASSDASSGNTIYF; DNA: TGTGCCAGCAGTGATGCGAGCTCTGGAAACACCATATATTTT
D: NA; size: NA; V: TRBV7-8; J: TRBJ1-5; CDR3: CASSSQGGDNQPQHF; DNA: TGTGCCAGCAGCTCACAGGGAGGGGACAATCAGCCCCAGCATTTT
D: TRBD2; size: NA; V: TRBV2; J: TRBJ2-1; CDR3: CASSPLSGGGPGQFF; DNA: TGTGCCAGCAGCCCCCTTTCGGGGGGGGGACCAGGGCAGTTCTTC
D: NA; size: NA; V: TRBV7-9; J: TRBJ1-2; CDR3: CASSPQGSGYGYTF; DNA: TGTGCCAGCAGCCCACAGGGTTCGGGCTATGGCTACACCTTC
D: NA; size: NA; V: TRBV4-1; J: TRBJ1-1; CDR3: CASSQDRGGVYTEAFF; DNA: TGCGCCAGCAGCCAAGATAGGGGGGGAGTGTACACTGAAGCTTTCTTT
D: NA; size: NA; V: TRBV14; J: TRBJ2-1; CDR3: CASSQDSGVINEQFF; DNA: TGTGCCAGCAGCCAAGACTCCGGAGTGATCAATGAGCAGTTCTTC
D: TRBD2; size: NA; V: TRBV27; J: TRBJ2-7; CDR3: CASSPITSGYSYEQYF; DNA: TGTGCCAGCAGTCCGATCACTAGCGGGTACTCCTACGAGCAGTACTTC
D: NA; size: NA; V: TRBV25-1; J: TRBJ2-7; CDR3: CASSEAVGYEQYF; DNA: TGTGCCAGCAGTGAAGCGGTAGGTTACGAGCAGTACTTC
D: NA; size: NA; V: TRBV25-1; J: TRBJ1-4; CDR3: CASSGPGSEKLFF; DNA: TGTGCCAGCAGTGGTCCGGGGAGTGAAAAACTGTTTTTT
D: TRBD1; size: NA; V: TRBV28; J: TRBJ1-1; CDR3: CASSSPGQGTEAFF; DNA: TGTGCCAGCAGTTCCCCGGGACAGGGAACTGAAGCTTTCTTT
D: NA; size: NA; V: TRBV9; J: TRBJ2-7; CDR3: CASSYRERPYEQYF; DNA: TGTGCCAGCAGCTACAGGGAAAGACCCTACGAGCAGTACTTC
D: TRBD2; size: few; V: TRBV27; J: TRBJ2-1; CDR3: CASRPLAGKGNEQFF; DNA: TGTGCCAGCAGACCACTAGCGGGCAAGGGCAATGAGCAGTTCTTC
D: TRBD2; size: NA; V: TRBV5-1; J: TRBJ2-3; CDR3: CASSFLAATDTQYF; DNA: TGCGCCAGCAGCTTCCTAGCGGCCACAGATACGCAGTATTTT
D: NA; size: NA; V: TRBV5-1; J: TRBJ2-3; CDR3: CASSLGGTPDTQYF; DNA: TGCGCCAGCAGCTTGGGAGGGACACCAGATACGCAGTATTTT
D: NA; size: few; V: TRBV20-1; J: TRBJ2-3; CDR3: CSAIVKDTQYF; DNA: TGCAGTGCTATAGTGAAGGATACGCAGTATTTT
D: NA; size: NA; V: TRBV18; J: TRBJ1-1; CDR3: CASSPELNTEAFF; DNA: TGTGCCAGCTCGCCGGAGTTAAACACTGAAGCTTTCTTT
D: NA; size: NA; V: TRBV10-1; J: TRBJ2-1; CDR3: CATASIRDNEQFF; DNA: TGCGCCACGGCGTCCATTCGGGACAATGAGCAGTTCTTC
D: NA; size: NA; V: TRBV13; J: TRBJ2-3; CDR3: CASSLAGGINTQYF; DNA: TGTGCCAGCAGCTTAGCTGGGGGGATAAATACGCAGTATTTT
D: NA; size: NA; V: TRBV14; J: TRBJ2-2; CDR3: CASSQFEGGELFF; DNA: TGTGCCAGCAGCCAATTCGAGGGCGGGGAGCTGTTTTTT
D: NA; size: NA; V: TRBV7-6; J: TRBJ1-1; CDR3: CASSVINTEAFF; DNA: TGTGCCAGCAGCGTCATCAACACTGAAGCTTTCTTT
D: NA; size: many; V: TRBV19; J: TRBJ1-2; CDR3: CASSPGRGGYGYTF; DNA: TGTGCCAGTAGTCCCGGTCGGGGTGGCTATGGCTACACCTTC
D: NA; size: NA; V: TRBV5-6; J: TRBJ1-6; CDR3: CASSQQGRTNSPLHF; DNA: TGTGCCAGCAGCCAACAGGGACGAACAAATTCACCCCTCCACTTT